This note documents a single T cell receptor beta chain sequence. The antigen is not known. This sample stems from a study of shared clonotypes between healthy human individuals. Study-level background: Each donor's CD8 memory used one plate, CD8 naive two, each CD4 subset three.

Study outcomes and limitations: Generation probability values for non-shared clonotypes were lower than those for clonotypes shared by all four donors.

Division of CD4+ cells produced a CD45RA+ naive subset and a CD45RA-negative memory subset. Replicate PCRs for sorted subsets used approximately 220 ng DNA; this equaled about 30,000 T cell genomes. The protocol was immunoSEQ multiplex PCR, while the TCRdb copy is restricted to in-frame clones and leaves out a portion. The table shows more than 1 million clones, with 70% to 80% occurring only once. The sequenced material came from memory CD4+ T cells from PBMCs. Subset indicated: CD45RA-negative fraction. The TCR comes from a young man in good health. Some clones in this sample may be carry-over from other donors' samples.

CDR3 in DNA: TGTGCCACTACAAAGGTCGGTCAAGAGACCCAGTACTTC. This encodes CATTKVGQETQYF. The J gene is TRBJ2-5, the V gene TRBV27; no reliable D call. Trimming removed 10 bases at V and 2 bases at J, with 14 bases between. CDR1 and CDR2 (germline): MNHEY, SMNVEV (reference sequence). The CDR3 contains 13 residues.